This T cell receptor beta chain is drawn from a study of T cell therapy after organ transplantation. Study-level background: Expansion used a peptide pool of 30 HLA class I and II CMV epitopes.

The assay was immunoSEQ multiplex PCR, and TCRdb's table has in-frame clones only and misses some. The sample lists 2,000 to 2,500 clones, around 70% occurring once. CDR3 size: 16 residues. Germline V CDR1 and CDR2: SGHDT, YYEEEE. With 0 bases clipped from V and 2 bases from J, the junction kept 2 bases outside the gene matches. Points on this clone: The antigen remains unidentified.

The TCR originated in a human patient who had received a solid organ transplant and had CMV disease. Material: CD8+ T cells from blood, obtained before autologous CMV-specific T cell therapy. The chain couples TRBV5-6 to TRBJ2-5, with 12 bases identical to TRBD1. As DNA, the CDR3 is TGTGCCAGCAGCTTGGGGGACAGGGGGCAACAAGAGACCCAGTACTTC. Protein sequence: CASSLGDRGQQETQYF. The whole variable domain, filled in from reference TRBV5-6 and TRBJ2-5, reads DAGVTQSPTHLIKTRGQQVTLRCSPKSGHDTVSWYQQALGQGPQFIFQYYEEEERQRGNFPDRFSGHQFPNYSSELNVNALLLGDSALYLCASSLGDRGQQETQYFGPGTRLLVL.